The T cell receptor (beta chain) described here comes from a study of T-cell memory formation after mild COVID-19. Study at large: Most TCR clusters belonged to a single donor.

In TCRdb, the 5' RACE reads were re-called with MiXCR into one record per CDR3 protein. The sample lists some 210,000 distinct CDR3 sequences; approximately 20% were seen once. In this sample, this clonotype turned up a few times. Its antigen is as yet unknown. Study-wide findings and caveats: Pre-infection memory showed some responding clones, and this suggested that cross-reactive memory joined.

The ends lost 2 bases at V and 1 base at J; junction bases unmatched: 7. The CDR3 covers 16 residues. CDR1 is MNHEY, CDR2 SMNVEV, per germline (reference sequence). The rearrangement links TRBV27 to TRBJ1-2, with TRBD1 identical over 7 bases. The material sequenced was PBMCs or a T cell subset sorted from them (not recorded which). This TCR came from an adult woman who had mild COVID-19 (a few samples of this study predate the infection). Cell type and time point are not known. The CDR3 protein is CASSLRQGLSNYGYTF. The CDR3 DNA reads TGTGCCAGCAGTTTAAGACAGGGCCTGAGTAACTATGGCTACACCTTC.